This T cell receptor beta chain was found in a study of cytomegalovirus exposure and HLA in healthy donors. Study-level information: Sequencing of about 179 million T cells in an earlier analysis found around 100 million unique TCR beta sequences.

Concerning this clone: Its antigen is unidentified.

A multiplex PCR was run with 60 Vbeta primers and 13 Jbeta primers. The protocol was immunoSEQ multiplex PCR, while the TCRdb copy is restricted to in-frame clones and leaves out a portion. The sample lists about 200,000 clones, about 80% seen once, with about 1.4% in the top ten. The V and J ends lost 3 bases and 10 bases respectively, with 16 bases between them. This CDR3 spans 13 amino acids. Per germline, CDR1 SQVTM and CDR2 ANQGSEA. General study findings and limits: Accurate HLA-A and HLA-B prediction from TCR beta sequences was reported for most subjects. Certain indistinguishable V segments, among them TRBV6-2 and TRBV6-3, were excluded.

Sequenced sample: PBMCs. The clonotype comes from a girl between 10 and 17 years old in good health and CMV-seronegative. This rearrangement joins TRBV29-1 to TRBJ2-1, with D maybe TRBD2 (5 bases). As DNA, the CDR3 is TGCAGCGTTGAGGTTATTGACGGGAACGAGCAGTTCTTC. Its protein product is CSVEVIDGNEQFF.